This entry describes one T cell receptor beta chain. The data were taken from a study of human T cells and chemical hapten exposure. The CDR3 extends over 14 amino acids. The ends were cut back, 5 bases at V and 1 base at J, with 10 bases in the middle. Germline V gene sequence: CDR1 MNHEY, CDR2 SVGAGI. One entry per CDR3 protein, called by TCRdb with MiXCR from the RACE reads. The sample has 300,000 to 350,000 distinct CDR3 sequences, approximately 6.3% seen once. The time point was: patch test 1, 2 weeks after DPC sensitization. Treatment given: therapeutic diphenylcyclopropenone sensitization with weekly scalp DPC.

Sequenced here: whole blood, sampled in connection with sensitization to the hapten diphenylcyclopropenone (DPC). The clonotype comes from a woman under 30 with alopecia areata. Some clones in this sample may be carry-over from other donors' samples. The chain links TRBV6-5 to TRBJ2-3, with D hard to call. CDR3 bases: TGTGCCAGCAGTGGCGGCCCGGGCACAGATACGCAGTATTTT. Its translation is CASSGGPGTDTQYF.